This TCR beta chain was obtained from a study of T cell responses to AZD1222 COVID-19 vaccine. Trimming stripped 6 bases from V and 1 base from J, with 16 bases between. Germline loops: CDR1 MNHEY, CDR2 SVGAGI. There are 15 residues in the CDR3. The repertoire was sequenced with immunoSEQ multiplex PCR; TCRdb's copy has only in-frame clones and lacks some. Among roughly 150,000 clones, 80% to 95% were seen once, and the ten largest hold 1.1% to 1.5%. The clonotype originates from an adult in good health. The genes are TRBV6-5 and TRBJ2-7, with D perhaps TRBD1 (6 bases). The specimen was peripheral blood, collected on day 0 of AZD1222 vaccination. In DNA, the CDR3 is TGTGCCAGCAGCTCACTCACAGGGAATTCCTACGAGCAGTACTTC. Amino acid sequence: CASSSLTGNSYEQYF.